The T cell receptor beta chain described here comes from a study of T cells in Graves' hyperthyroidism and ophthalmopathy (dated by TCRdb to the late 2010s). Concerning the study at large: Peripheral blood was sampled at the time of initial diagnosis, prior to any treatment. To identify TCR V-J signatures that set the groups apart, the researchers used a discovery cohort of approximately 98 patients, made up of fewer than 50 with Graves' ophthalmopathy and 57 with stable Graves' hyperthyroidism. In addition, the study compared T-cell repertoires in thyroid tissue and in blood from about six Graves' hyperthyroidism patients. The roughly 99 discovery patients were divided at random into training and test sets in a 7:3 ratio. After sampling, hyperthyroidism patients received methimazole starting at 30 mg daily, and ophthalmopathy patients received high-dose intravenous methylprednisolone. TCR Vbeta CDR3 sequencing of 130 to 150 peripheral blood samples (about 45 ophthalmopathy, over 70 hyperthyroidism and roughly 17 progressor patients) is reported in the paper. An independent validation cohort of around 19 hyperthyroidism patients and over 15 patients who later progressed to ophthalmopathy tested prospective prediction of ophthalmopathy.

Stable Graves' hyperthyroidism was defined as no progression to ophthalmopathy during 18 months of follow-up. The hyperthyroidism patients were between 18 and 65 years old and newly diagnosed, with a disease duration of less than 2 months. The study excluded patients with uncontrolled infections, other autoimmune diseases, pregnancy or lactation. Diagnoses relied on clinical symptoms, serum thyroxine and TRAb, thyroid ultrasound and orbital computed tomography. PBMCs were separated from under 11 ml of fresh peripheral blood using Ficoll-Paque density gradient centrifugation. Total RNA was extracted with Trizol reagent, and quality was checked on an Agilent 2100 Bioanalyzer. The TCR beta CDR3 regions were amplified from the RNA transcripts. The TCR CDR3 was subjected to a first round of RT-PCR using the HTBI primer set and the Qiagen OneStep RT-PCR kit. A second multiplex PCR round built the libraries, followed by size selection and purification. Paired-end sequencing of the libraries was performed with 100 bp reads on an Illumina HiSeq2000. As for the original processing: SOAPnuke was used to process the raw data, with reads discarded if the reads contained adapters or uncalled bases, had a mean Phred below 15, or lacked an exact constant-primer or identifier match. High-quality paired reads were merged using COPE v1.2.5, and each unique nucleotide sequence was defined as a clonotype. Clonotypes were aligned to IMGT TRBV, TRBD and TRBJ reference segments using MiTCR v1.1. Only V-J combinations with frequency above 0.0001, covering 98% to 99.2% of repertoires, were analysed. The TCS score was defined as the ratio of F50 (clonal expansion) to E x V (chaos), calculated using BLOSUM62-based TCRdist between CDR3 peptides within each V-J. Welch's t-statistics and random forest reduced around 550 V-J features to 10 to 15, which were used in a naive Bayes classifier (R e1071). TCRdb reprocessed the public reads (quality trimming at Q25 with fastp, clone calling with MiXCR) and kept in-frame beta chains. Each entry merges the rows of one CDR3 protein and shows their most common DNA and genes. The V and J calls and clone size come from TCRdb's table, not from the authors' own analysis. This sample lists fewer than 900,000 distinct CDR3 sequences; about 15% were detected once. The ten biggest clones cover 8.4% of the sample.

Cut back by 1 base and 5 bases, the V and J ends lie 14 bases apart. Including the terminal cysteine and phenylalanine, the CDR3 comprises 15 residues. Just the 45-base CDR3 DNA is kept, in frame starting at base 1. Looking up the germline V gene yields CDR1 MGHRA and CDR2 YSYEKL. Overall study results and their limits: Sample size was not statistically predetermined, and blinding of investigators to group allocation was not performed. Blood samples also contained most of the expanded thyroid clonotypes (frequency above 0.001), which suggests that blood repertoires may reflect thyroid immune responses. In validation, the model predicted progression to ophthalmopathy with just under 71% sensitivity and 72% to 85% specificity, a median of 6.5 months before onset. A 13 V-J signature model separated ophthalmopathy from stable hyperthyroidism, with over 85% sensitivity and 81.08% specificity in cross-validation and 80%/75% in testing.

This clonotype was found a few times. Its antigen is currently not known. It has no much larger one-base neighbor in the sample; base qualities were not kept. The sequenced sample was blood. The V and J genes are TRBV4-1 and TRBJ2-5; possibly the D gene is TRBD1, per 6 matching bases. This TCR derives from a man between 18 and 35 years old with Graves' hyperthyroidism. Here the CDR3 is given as CASSQGTAIKETQYF. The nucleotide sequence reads TGCGCCAGCAGCCAAGGGACAGCCATCAAGGAGACCCAGTACTTC.